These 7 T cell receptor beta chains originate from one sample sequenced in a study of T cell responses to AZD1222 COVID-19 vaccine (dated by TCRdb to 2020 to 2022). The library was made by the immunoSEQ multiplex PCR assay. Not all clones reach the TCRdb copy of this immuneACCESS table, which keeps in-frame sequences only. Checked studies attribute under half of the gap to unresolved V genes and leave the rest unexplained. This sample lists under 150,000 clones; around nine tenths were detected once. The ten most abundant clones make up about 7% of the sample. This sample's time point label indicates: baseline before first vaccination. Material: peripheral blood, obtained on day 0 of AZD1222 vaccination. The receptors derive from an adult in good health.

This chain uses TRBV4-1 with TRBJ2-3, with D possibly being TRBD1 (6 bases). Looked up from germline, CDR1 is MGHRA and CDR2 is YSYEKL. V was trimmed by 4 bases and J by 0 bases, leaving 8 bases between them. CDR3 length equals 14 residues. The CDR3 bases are TGCGCCAGCAGCCGGACAGAAAGCACAGATACGCAGTATTTT. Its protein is CASSRTESTDTQYF.

The CDR3 here is CSVARTGGTEAFF. In DNA, the CDR3 is TGCAGCGTGGCACGGACAGGGGGCACTGAAGCTTTCTTT. The V gene is TRBV29-1, the J gene TRBJ1-1, with 10 bases lining up with TRBD1. The V segment lost 6 bases and the J segment 4 bases; nucleotides outside the gene matches: 5. This CDR3 has 13 amino acids. The germline V gene encodes CDR1 SQVTM and CDR2 ANQGSEA.

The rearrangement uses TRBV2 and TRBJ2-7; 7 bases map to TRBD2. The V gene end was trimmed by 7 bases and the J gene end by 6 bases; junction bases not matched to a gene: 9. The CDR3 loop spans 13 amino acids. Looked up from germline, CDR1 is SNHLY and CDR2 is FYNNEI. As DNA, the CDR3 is TGTGCCAGCAATCTAGCGGCAGACGGCGAGCAGTACTTC. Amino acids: CASNLAADGEQYF.

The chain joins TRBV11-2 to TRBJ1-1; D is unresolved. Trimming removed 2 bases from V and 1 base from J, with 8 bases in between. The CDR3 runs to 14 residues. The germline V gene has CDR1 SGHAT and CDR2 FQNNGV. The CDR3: CASSLRLSNTEAFF. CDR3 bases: TGTGCCAGCAGCTTAAGACTGTCGAACACTGAAGCTTTCTTT.

The CDR3 loop is CASSHILYEQYF. The CDR3 DNA sequence: TGTGCCAGCAGTCACATCCTCTACGAGCAGTACTTC. The chain couples TRBV25-1 to TRBJ2-7; D gene uncertain. CDR3 length: 12 residues. The germline gives CDR1 MGHDK, CDR2 SYGVNS. V lost 5 bases, J lost 3 bases, and 8 bases lay in between.

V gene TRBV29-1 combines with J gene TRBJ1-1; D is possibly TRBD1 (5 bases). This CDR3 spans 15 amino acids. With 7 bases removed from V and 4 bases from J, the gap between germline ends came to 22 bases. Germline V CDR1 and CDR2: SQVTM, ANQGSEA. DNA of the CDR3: TGCAGCGGAGGGGAGCGGGGCCCGGGGGGCACTGAAGCTTTCTTT. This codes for CSGGERGPGGTEAFF. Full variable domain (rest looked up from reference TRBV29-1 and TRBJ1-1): SAVISQKPSRDICQRGTSLTIQCQVDSQVTMMFWYRQQPGQSLTLIATANQGSEATYESGFVIDKFPISRPNLTFSTLTVSNMSPEDSSIYLCSGGERGPGGTEAFFGQGTRLTVV.

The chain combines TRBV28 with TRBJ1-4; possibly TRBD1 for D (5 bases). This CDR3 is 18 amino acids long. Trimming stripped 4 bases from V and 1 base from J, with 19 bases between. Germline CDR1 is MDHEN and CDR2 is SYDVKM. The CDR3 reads CASSSAGTPDGTNEKLFF. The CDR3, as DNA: TGTGCCAGCAGTTCCGCAGGGACTCCCGACGGAACTAATGAAAAACTGTTTTTT.